These T cell receptor beta chains were read from a single sample in a study of early T cells in non-severe SARS-CoV-2 infection. MiXCR, applied by TCRdb to the 5' RACE reads, yields one record per CDR3 protein. Found here are roughly 90,000 distinct CDR3 sequences, around 15% of them singletons; the top ten hold 5% to 7.5%. Sequencing was carried out using whole blood. These receptors were obtained from an adult who was a healthcare worker with PCR-confirmed SARS-CoV-2 infection or an uninfected control (not recorded which). CDR3s include the opening cysteine and the closing phenylalanine or tryptophan. A D gene is named only where the DNA matches it firmly. Size is stated for part of the rows, as once, few or many counts, or as a class when the clone is expanded.

>TRBV5-1|.|.|TRBJ1-4
TGCGCCAGCAGCTCGGAGGCAACTAATGAAAAACTGTTTTTT
CASSSEATNEKLFF
>TRBV7-3|.|.|TRBJ2-2
TGTGCCAGCAGCTTATCGGAACGTGGCACCGGGGAGCTGTTTTTT
CASSLSERGTGELFF
>TRBV6-6|TRBD1|.|TRBJ2-7
TGTGCCAGCAGTTACTCGAAAGGACAGGGGGTAGGAGAGCAGTACTTC
CASSYSKGQGVGEQYF
>TRBV19|.|few|TRBJ1-5
TGTGCCAGTAGTATAGTAGGGAATCAGCCCCAGCATTTT
CASSIVGNQPQHF
>TRBV29-1|.|.|TRBJ1-1
TGCAGCGTCCCCTTGAACACTGAAGCTTTCTTT
CSVPLNTEAFF
>TRBV12-3/TRBV12-4|.|.|TRBJ2-3
TGTGCCAGCATCGACGGGCGGGGAGGAGATACGCAGTATTTT
CASIDGRGGDTQYF
>TRBV3-1|TRBD2|few|TRBJ2-2
TGTGCCAGCAACCAAGATGAGCGGGGGGACACCGGGGAGCTGTTTTTT
CASNQDERGDTGELFF
>TRBV6-5|TRBD2|few|TRBJ2-7
TGTGCCAGCAGTTACGGTAAATTAACTAGCGGCCTCTACGAGCAGTACTTC
CASSYGKLTSGLYEQYF
>TRBV4-1|TRBD1|few|TRBJ1-4
TGCGCCAGCAACAGGGGGGAAAAACTGTTTTTT
CASNRGEKLFF
>TRBV29-1|.|few|TRBJ1-3
TGCAGCGTTTACGACACGGGCTCTGGAAACACCATATATTTT
CSVYDTGSGNTIYF
>TRBV7-2|.|.|TRBJ1-5
TGTGCCAGCAGCTTATTGATAGGCAATCAGCCCCAGCATTTT
CASSLLIGNQPQHF
>TRBV12-3/TRBV12-4|.|.|TRBJ2-7
TGTGCCAGCAGTTTCGAGGTACTCACGATCTACGAGCAGTACTTC
CASSFEVLTIYEQYF
>TRBV10-2|TRBD2|.|TRBJ2-1
TGCGCCACCAGCGGGGGGCGAAATGAGCAGTTCTTC
CATSGGRNEQFF
>TRBV6-2/TRBV6-3|.|many|TRBJ2-7
TGTGCCAGCAGTCAATTCGACCGGGACAACAACTACGAGCAGTACTTC
CASSQFDRDNNYEQYF
>TRBV27|.|few|TRBJ2-7
TGTGCCAGCAGTTTATACCCGGGCGAGCAGTACTTC
CASSLYPGEQYF
>TRBV7-3|.|.|TRBJ1-6
TGTGCCAGCAGCTTGACGGCAGATTCACCCCTCCACTTT
CASSLTADSPLHF
>TRBV20-1|TRBD1|few|TRBJ2-7
TGCAGTGCTAGAGCCCCCGACAGGGTCAACGAGCAGTACTTC
CSARAPDRVNEQYF
>TRBV4-3|.|.|TRBJ1-1
TGCGCCAGCAGCCAACACAGGAACACTGAAGCTTTCTTT
CASSQHRNTEAFF
>TRBV2|.|.|TRBJ2-1
TGTGCCGGACGGGCGACAGAGCAGTTCTTC
CAGRATEQFF
>TRBV7-3|TRBD1|medium-sized|TRBJ2-5
TGTGCCAGCAGCTTCACAGGGGGCGAGACCCAGTACTTC
CASSFTGGETQYF
>TRBV20-1|.|.|TRBJ2-6
TGCAGTGCTAGAGATCTAGGGCAGGGGAAGACTGGGGCCAACGTCCTGACTTTC
CSARDLGQGKTGANVLTF
>TRBV5-1|TRBD2|once|TRBJ2-1
TGCGCCAGCAGCTACTCTAGCGGGGGTCTGGGTGAGCAGTTCTTC
CASSYSSGGLGEQFF
>TRBV28|TRBD2|.|TRBJ2-3
TGTGCCAGCAGTCCCTTTTCGGGGGGAGGGTTAGATACGCAGTATTTT
CASSPFSGGGLDTQYF
>TRBV28|TRBD1|.|TRBJ1-1
TGTGCCAGCAGTAAGACAGGGCCTGAAGCTTTCTTT
CASSKTGPEAFF
>TRBV28|TRBD2|many|TRBJ2-2
TGTGCCAGCAGTTCTGCGGGGGAGACCGGGGAGCTGTTTTTT
CASSSAGETGELFF
>TRBV18|.|many|TRBJ1-4
TGTGCCAGCTCACCACCTTCGGTTGAAAAACTGTTTTTT
CASSPPSVEKLFF
>TRBV12-3/TRBV12-4|.|many|TRBJ2-1
TGTGCCAGCAGTTTAGGCAGCCCGCCCTTCAATGAGCAGTTCTTC
CASSLGSPPFNEQFF
>TRBV29-1|.|.|TRBJ1-2
TGCAGCGTAAATGGCTACACCTTC
CSVNGYTF
>TRBV29-1|TRBD2|few|TRBJ2-5
TGCAGCGTTGGCCTAGCGGGGGGCCAAGAGACCCAGTACTTC
CSVGLAGGQETQYF
>TRBV11-1|TRBD1|few|TRBJ2-3
TGTGCCAGCAGCTCGTGGGGACAGGGTCCAGATACGCAGTATTTT
CASSSWGQGPDTQYF
>TRBV28|.|few|TRBJ2-7
TGTGCCAGCAGTTTATGGGGGGCCTACGAGCAGTACTTC
CASSLWGAYEQYF
>TRBV29-1|.|few|TRBJ2-3
TGCAGCGTTGAAGGTCAGGGTGGACCCCCGGGTACGCAGTATTTT
CSVEGQGGPPGTQYF
>TRBV3-1|.|.|TRBJ1-5
TGTGCCAGCAGCCAAGAAGGTCAGGGCAATCAGCCCCAGCATTTT
CASSQEGQGNQPQHF
>TRBV10-3|TRBD2|.|TRBJ2-7
TGTGCCATCAGCCCTAGCGGGGGGATAAGCTCCTACGAGCAGTACTTC
CAISPSGGISSYEQYF
>TRBV27|.|.|TRBJ2-1
TGTGCCAGCAAGAGTCAGGGGTCTTACGATGAGCAGTTCTTC
CASKSQGSYDEQFF
>TRBV29-1|TRBD1|many|TRBJ1-2
TGCAGCGTTGCTTTAACAGGGGGCGGCTATGGCTACACCTTC
CSVALTGGGYGYTF
>TRBV29-1|.|.|TRBJ1-1
TGCAGCGTTACCCTTAACACTGAAGCTTTCTTT
CSVTLNTEAFF
>TRBV28|.|.|TRBJ2-7
TGTGCCAGCAGTTTTGGCCAGGTCCCCTACGAGCAGTACTTC
CASSFGQVPYEQYF
>TRBV7-9|TRBD1|few|TRBJ2-7
TGTGCCAGCAGCCTGGGGGACAGGGGTTTGTCGCAGTACTTC
CASSLGDRGLSQYF
>TRBV6-6|TRBD1|.|TRBJ2-7
TGTGCCAGCAGACCGGGACAGGGTCTTTACGAGCAGTACTTC
CASRPGQGLYEQYF
>TRBV28|TRBD1|.|TRBJ1-5
TGTGCCAGCACGGACAGGGGAAGGGTCAATCAGCCCCAGCATTTT
CASTDRGRVNQPQHF
>TRBV6-1|TRBD1|few|TRBJ2-7
TGTGCCACCCCTGGGACAGAACCAACCTACGAGCAGTACTTC
CATPGTEPTYEQYF
>TRBV12-3/TRBV12-4|.|many|TRBJ1-2
TGTGCCAGCCGCGGTGGCGGCTACACCTTC
CASRGGGYTF
>TRBV27|TRBD2|few|TRBJ2-7
TGTGCCAGCAGTTCTACCGGGACTAGCGGATACGAGCAGTACTTC
CASSSTGTSGYEQYF
>TRBV29-1|.|.|TRBJ2-3
TGCAGCGTCAAACCGAGACAGGGAGGCTCAGATACGCAGTATTTT
CSVKPRQGGSDTQYF
>TRBV11-2|.|few|TRBJ1-1
TGTGCCAGCAGCTTGGGGATGGGAGAAATGAACACTGAAGCTTTCTTT
CASSLGMGEMNTEAFF
>TRBV4-2|.|.|TRBJ1-2
TGTGCCAGCAGCCAAGATGACTATGGCTACACCTTC
CASSQDDYGYTF
>TRBV9|TRBD1|few|TRBJ1-2
TGTGCCAGCAGCTCTTCGACAGGGTTAATCTATGGCTACACCTTC
CASSSSTGLIYGYTF
>TRBV4-1|.|.|TRBJ2-5
TGCGCCAGCAGCCAAGATCGAGGGGCCGGAGAGACCCAGTACTTC
CASSQDRGAGETQYF
>TRBV10-3|.|.|TRBJ1-6
TGTGCCATCAGTGGTGGGGACTCCTATAATTCACCCCTCCACTTT
CAISGGDSYNSPLHF
>TRBV5-1|.|few|TRBJ2-3
TGCGCCAGCAGCTTGGGGGGCGGCGTCGATACGCAGTATTTT
CASSLGGGVDTQYF
>TRBV20-1|TRBD1|.|TRBJ1-2
TGCAGTGCTAGCGAGACAGGGGCTTGGTATGGCTACATCTTC
CSASETGAWYGYIF
>TRBV29-1|.|.|TRBJ2-1
TGCAGCGCAGACCAAAGCCCCGAGGAGCAGTTCTTC
CSADQSPEEQFF
>TRBV29-1|TRBD1|few|TRBJ1-2
TGCAGCGTGAGACAGGGAGACTATGGCTACACCTTC
CSVRQGDYGYTF
>TRBV9|.|many|TRBJ1-6
TGTGCCAGCAGCGGTGGCAGGGTTAATTCACCCCTCCACTTT
CASSGGRVNSPLHF
>TRBV18|.|.|TRBJ2-2
TGTGCCAGCTCACCACAGTTACGGACGAACACCGGGGAGCTGTTTTTT
CASSPQLRTNTGELFF
>TRBV9|TRBD1|.|TRBJ2-3
TGTGCCAGCAGCGTGGTAGGTGGGACAGGGTCCACAGATACGCAGTATTTT
CASSVVGGTGSTDTQYF